This paragraph covers one TCR beta chain sequence. The antigen is not known. Documented time point: week 5, during vaccination. All doses held 300 ug of mutant IDH1 20-mer peptide, with topical imiquimod. The assay was immunoSEQ multiplex PCR, and TCRdb's table has in-frame clones only and misses some. This sample has around 78,000 clones, with roughly 90% found just once. Germline V lookup: CDR1 SGHTA, CDR2 FQGNSA. V shed 1 base and J shed 0 bases, with 7 bases lying between them. The CDR3 consists of 14 residues. The data belong to a study of a mutant IDH1 vaccine in newly diagnosed glioma. Study-wide findings and caveats: Among top peripheral T cell clonotypes, changes seemed unrelated to pseudoprogression.

The specimen comprised PBMCs, sampled from a glioma patient whose treatment included an IDH1 peptide vaccine. The V and J genes are TRBV7-2 and TRBJ2-7, with D perhaps TRBD1 (5 bases). This TCR derives from a woman aged 45-65 years with glioma. The DNA for the CDR3 is TGTGCCAGCAGCTTAGTGCAGGGCTCCTACGAGCAGTACTTC. Its translation is CASSLVQGSYEQYF. The variable domain in full, with the rest retrieved from reference TRBV7-2 and TRBJ2-7, is GAGVSQSPSNKVTEKGKDVELRCDPISGHTALYWYRQSLGQGLEFLIYFQGNSAPDKSGLPSDRFSAERTGGSVSTLTIQRTQQEDSAVYLCASSLVQGSYEQYFGPGTRLTVT.